This TCR beta chain was obtained from a study of blood T cell repertoires in COVID-19. Looking at the study overall: The United States, Italy and Spain supplied acute and convalescent COVID-19 samples.

Data came from immunoSEQ multiplex PCR; TCRdb stores just in-frame clones and leaves some out. Counted here are fewer than 250,000 clones, around 78% occurring once; the ten biggest clones make up approximately 2.5%. Germline V gene lookup returns CDR1 WSHSY and CDR2 SAAADI. This CDR3 region has 16 residues. The V gene lost 3 bases and the J gene lost 7 bases, with 16 bases spanning the gap. Sequencing input: peripheral blood. The TCR sequence derives from a woman between 65 and 79 years old with active or convalescent COVID-19. The chain combines TRBV10-2 with TRBJ1-6, with a possible D match to TRBD1 (5 bases). The CDR3 sequence: CASSDWGGITNSPLHF. In nucleotides, the CDR3 is TGCGCCAGCAGTGATTGGGGGGGGATAACGAATTCACCCCTCCACTTT.